Presented here are 32 T cell receptor beta chains from one specimen sequenced in a study of neurological immune-mediated disorders. In TCRdb, the 5' RACE reads were re-called with MiXCR into one record per CDR3 protein. The profile shows approximately 40,000 distinct CDR3 sequences, 3% to 4% of them singletons. Sequencing was done on a sample of PBMCs. These receptor sequences come from a man aged 25 to 40 with multiple sclerosis.

This clonotype was seen at least ten times. The rearrangement joins TRBV3-1 to TRBJ1-5, with 8 positions matching TRBD1. There are 15 residues in the CDR3. With V trimmed by 4 bases and J by 5 bases, 7 bases remained unmatched. Germline CDR1 is LGHDT and CDR2 is YNNKEL (reference sequence). The CDR3 DNA is TGTGCCAGCAGCCTTGGGACAGGTATAGATCAGCCCCAGCATTTT. Translated, it gives CASSLGTGIDQPQHF. Full variable domain (missing parts from reference TRBV3-1 and TRBJ1-5): DTAVSQTPKYLVTQMGNDKSIKCEQNLGHDTMYWYKQDSKKFLKIMFSYNNKELIINETVPNRFSPKSPDKAHLNLHINSLELGDSAVYFCASSLGTGIDQPQHFGDGTRLSIL.

This clonotype came up many times. The chain has TRBV5-5 and TRBJ1-5; TRBD1 might be the D (6 bases). The CDR3 length is 17 residues. CDR1 and CDR2 (germline): SGHKS, YYEKEE (reference sequence). V lost 1 base and J lost 3, with 17 bases in between. The CDR3 DNA sequence: TGTGCCAGCAGCTTGCGGTGGCCAGGGGAGGTCAATCAGCCCCAGCATTTT. It translates to CASSLRWPGEVNQPQHF.

This clonotype was counted ten times or more. The rearrangement uses TRBV7-3 and TRBJ2-7; D might be TRBD1 (6 bases). The CDR3 contains 14 residues. Looked up from germline, CDR1 is SGHTA and CDR2 is FQGTGA. Trimming shortened V by 2 bases and J by 4 bases, and 12 bases separated the two germline ends. CDR3 DNA sequence: TGTGCCAGCAGCTTAGGGGGACAAGGTTACGAGCAGTACTTC. It codes for CASSLGGQGYEQYF.

This clonotype has ten or more counts. V is TRBV7-9 and J is TRBJ1-2, with TRBD1 matching 8 bases. The germline V gene has CDR1 SEHNR and CDR2 FQNEAQ (reference sequence). This CDR3 region has 14 residues. Trimming cost V 5 bases and J 6 bases; bases outside gene matches: 8. CDR3 DNA: TGTGCCAGCAGCCCTTATGCAGGGGGCGATGGCTACACCTTC. Its protein is CASSPYAGGDGYTF. The entire variable domain, with the rest obtained from reference TRBV7-9 and TRBJ1-2, is as follows: DTGVSQNPRHKITKRGQNVTFRCDPISEHNRLYWYRQTLGQGPEFLTYFQNEAQLEKSRLLSDRFSAERPKGSFSTLEIQRTEQGDSAMYLCASSPYAGGDGYTFGSGTRLTVV.

This clonotype came up many times. The rearrangement joins TRBV6-4 to TRBJ2-2; D is possibly TRBD1 (6 bases). Trimming stripped 2 bases from V and 2 bases from J, with 6 bases between. CDR1 is MRHNA, CDR2 SNTAGT, per germline. The CDR3 contains 14 residues. CDR3 in DNA: TGTGCCAGCAGTGACGGGACAAACACCGGGGAGCTGTTTTTT. Its translation is CASSDGTNTGELFF.

On this clonotype: Possible read error: a much larger clone is one base away. The genes are TRBV12-3 or TRBV12-4 and TRBJ1-2; 8 nucleotides match TRBD1. V shed 5 bases and J 2 bases; nucleotides not matched to a gene: 7. The CDR3 has 15 amino acids. The CDR3 nucleotides are TGTGCCAGCAGTCGAAACAGGGGGAAGAACTATGGCTACACCTTC. Protein: CASSRNRGKNYGYTF.

This clonotype was observed at least ten times. The genes are TRBV18 and TRBJ2-7, with TRBD1 identical over 7 bases. Unmatched junction bases numbered 7, after V lost 3 bases and J lost 2 bases. CDR3 size: 15 residues. Germline V gives CDR1 KGHSH, CDR2 LQKENI. The CDR3: CASSPRTGHTYEQYF. The CDR3 DNA is TGTGCCAGCTCACCGCGGACAGGCCATACCTACGAGCAGTACTTC. Filled out from reference TRBV18 and TRBJ2-7, the complete variable domain reads NAGVMQNPRHLVRRRGQEARLRCSPMKGHSHVYWYRQLPEEGLKFMVYLQKENIIDESGMPKERFSAEFPKEGPSILRIQQVVRGDSAAYFCASSPRTGHTYEQYFGPGTRLTVT.

This clonotype has ten or more counts. The J gene is TRBJ1-4, the V gene TRBV20-1; 9 nucleotides match TRBD1. CDR1 is DFQATT, CDR2 SNEGSKA, per germline (reference sequence). This CDR3 region has 16 residues. The V gene end was trimmed by 5 bases and the J gene end by 8 bases; junction bases not matched to a gene: 15. The CDR3 DNA reads as TGCAGTGCTTCTACTGCACAGGGGGCTGTTGGGGAAAAACTGTTTTTT. It translates to CSASTAQGAVGEKLFF.

The CDR3: CANRKGLAGANTGELFF. CDR3 nucleotide sequence: TGTGCCAACAGGAAGGGACTAGCGGGGGCCAACACCGGGGAGCTGTTTTTT. The gene calls are TRBV7-2 and TRBJ2-2, with 14 bases that match TRBD2. V shed 10 bases and J 2 bases; nucleotides not matched to a gene: 9. CDR1 is SGHTA and CDR2 is FQGNSA in the germline V gene. The CDR3 runs 17 residues.

At least ten counts were recorded for this clonotype. One junction end disagrees with the germline gene, perhaps due to a read error. This chain uses TRBV3-1 with TRBJ1-6; 8 bases agree with TRBD1. From germline, CDR1 is LGHDT and CDR2 YNNKEL (reference sequence). The CDR3 has 14 amino acids. CDR3 coding DNA: TGTGCCAGCAGCAACACAGGGGGGAATTCACCCCTCAACTTT. This sequence encodes CASSNTGGNSPLNF. The full variable domain, rest sourced from reference TRBV3-1 and TRBJ1-6, is DTAVSQTPKYLVTQMGNDKSIKCEQNLGHDTMYWYKQDSKKFLKIMFSYNNKELIINETVPNRFSPKSPDKAHLNLHINSLELGDSAVYFCASSNTGGNSPLNFGNGTRLTVT.

This clonotype was seen at least ten times. The CDR3 DNA reads TGTGCCAGTTCCGACTTAGGGACTAGCGGGGTCTACGAGCAGTACTTC. Amino acids: CASSDLGTSGVYEQYF. This chain links TRBV3-1 with TRBJ2-7, with 13 positions matching TRBD2. The ends lost 9 bases at V and 3 bases at J; junction bases unmatched: 11. The CDR3 spans 16 residues. From germline, CDR1 is LGHDT and CDR2 YNNKEL (reference sequence).

This clonotype came up many times. CDR3 coding DNA: TGCGCCAGCAGCTTCTATAGGGGAGGGACTGAAGCTTTCTTT. This sequence encodes CASSFYRGGTEAFF. V gene TRBV5-1 combines with J gene TRBJ1-1; a weak D match, TRBD1 (5 bases). V lost 2 bases, J lost 5 bases, and 13 bases lay in between. This CDR3 has 14 amino acids. The germline CDR1 and CDR2 sequences are SGHRS and YFSETQ.

Ten or more counts support this clonotype. J is TRBJ2-7 and V is TRBV20-1, with 15 bases that match TRBD2. Germline V gene sequence: CDR1 DFQATT, CDR2 SNEGSKA (reference sequence). With V trimmed by 5 bases and J by 4 bases, 9 bases remained unmatched. The CDR3 totals 16 residues. This CDR3 reads CSAPGLAGGRGYEQYF. CDR3 coding DNA: TGCAGTGCTCCCGGACTAGCGGGGGGGCGGGGGTACGAGCAGTACTTC.

This clonotype showed up many times. The chain is built from TRBV12-3 or TRBV12-4 and TRBJ2-7, with D uncertain. V gave up 8 bases and J gave up 2 bases, with 10 bases separating them. The CDR3 totals 12 residues. In DNA form, the CDR3 reads TGTGCCAGCTCCCGCCTTACCTACGAGCAGTACTTC. It codes for CASSRLTYEQYF.

The table lists this clonotype with many counts. The chain employs TRBV20-1 and TRBJ1-4; D is unclear. V lost 5 bases to trimming and J lost 3 bases, with 13 bases between them. CDR3 length: 14 amino acids. Per the germline V gene, CDR1 is DFQATT and CDR2 is SNEGSKA (reference sequence). CDR3 sequence: CSARGSRSNEKLFF. The CDR3 DNA sequence: TGCAGTGCTCGAGGAAGCAGATCTAATGAAAAACTGTTTTTT.

This clonotype occurred many times. The chain recombines TRBV5-1 with TRBJ2-1, with D hard to call. CDR3 size: 14 residues. V lost 2 bases to trimming and J lost 2 bases, with 8 bases between them. Germline lookup yields CDR1 SGHRS and CDR2 YFSETQ. CDR3 coding DNA: TGCGCCAGCAGCTTTGAGGTTACCTACAATGAGCAGTTCTTC. Amino acids: CASSFEVTYNEQFF.

This clonotype was seen ten or more times. J is TRBJ1-2 and V is TRBV4-2, with D possibly matching TRBD1 (6 bases). The CDR3 is made up of 13 amino acids. V was cut by 6 bases and J by 3 bases, with 11 bases left in between. Germline values: CDR1 LGHNA, CDR2 YNFKEQ. The CDR3 region is CASRLQGDYGYTF. DNA for the CDR3: TGTGCCAGCAGGCTACAGGGAGACTATGGCTACACCTTC.

This clonotype was detected ten times or more. J is TRBJ1-1 and V is TRBV5-1, with D unresolved. Germline assignment: CDR1 SGHRS and CDR2 YFSETQ. This CDR3 spans 13 amino acids. V lost 6 bases and J 4 bases, leaving 13 bases between the germline ends. CDR3 amino acids: CASKTNSGTEAFF. In nucleotides, the CDR3 is TGCGCCAGCAAAACTAATTCGGGCACTGAAGCTTTCTTT.

The chain is built from TRBV5-1 and TRBJ2-2; no definite D call. Germline V lookup: CDR1 SGHRS, CDR2 YFSETQ. CDR3 length: 17 residues. V was clipped by 3 bases and J by 5 bases, with 20 bases between them. In nucleotides, the CDR3 is TGCGCCAGCAGCTGGGCAGTGGGCAGGAGCGTAACCGGGGAGCTGTTTTTT. Protein sequence: CASSWAVGRSVTGELFF. The full variable domain, its missing parts supplied by reference TRBV5-1 and TRBJ2-2, is KAGVTQTPRYLIKTRGQQVTLSCSPISGHRSVSWYQQTPGQGLQFLFEYFSETQRNKGNFPGRFSGRQFSNSRSEMNVSTLELGDSALYLCASSWAVGRSVTGELFFGEGSRLTVL.

This clonotype was seen many times. The J gene is TRBJ1-1, the V gene TRBV10-3, with D unclear. This CDR3 spans 14 amino acids. V lost 3 bases and J 4 bases, leaving 12 bases between the germline ends. In germline, CDR1 is ENHRY, CDR2 SYGVKD. CDR3 in DNA: TGTGCCATCAGTGATAAGGGAGGTCCCACTGAAGCTTTCTTT. Translating it yields CAISDKGGPTEAFF.

This clonotype was seen many times. This rearrangement joins TRBV20-1 to TRBJ2-5; D tentatively fits TRBD1 or TRBD2 (5 bases each). The germline CDR1 and CDR2 sequences are DFQATT and SNEGSKA (reference sequence). The ends were cut back, 8 bases at V and 2 bases at J, with 21 bases in the middle. The CDR3 runs to 15 residues. The CDR3 DNA reads TGCAGTACAAAGCGACGGGGCTACCCACAAGAGACCCAGTACTTC. Amino acid sequence: CSTKRRGYPQETQYF.

This clonotype was observed many times. CDR3 sequence (DNA): TGTGCCACCAGTGATGACCGGGACCGTATGTACTTC. This translates into CATSDDRDRMYF. The chain uses TRBV24-1 and TRBJ2-7; possibly TRBD1 or TRBD2 for D (5 bases each). Germline assignment: CDR1 KGHDR and CDR2 SFDVKD. V was pared by 3 bases and J by 12 bases, with 14 bases between. The CDR3 contains 12 residues.

This clonotype was recorded many times. The chain joins TRBV6-6 to TRBJ1-5, with TRBD1 matching 7 bases. Germline values: CDR1 MNHNY, CDR2 SVGAGI (reference sequence). V lost 0 bases and J lost 6; bases outside the gene matches: 2. CDR3 length equals 14 residues. The CDR3 spells CASSYSDRAQPQHF. The CDR3 DNA reads as TGTGCCAGCAGTTACTCCGACAGGGCTCAGCCCCAGCATTTT.

At least ten counts were recorded for this clonotype. The chain has TRBV5-1 and TRBJ1-3, with D uncertain. With 4 bases removed from V and 0 bases from J, the gap between germline ends came to 11 bases. CDR1 is SGHRS and CDR2 is YFSETQ in the germline V gene. The CDR3 is 15 residues long. The CDR3 coding sequence is TGCGCCAGCAGCGTGGACGCAAACTCTGGAAACACCATATATTTT. It translates to CASSVDANSGNTIYF.

This clonotype was counted ten times or more. The chain joins TRBV20-1 to TRBJ2-3; D possibly corresponds to TRBD2 (5 bases). V was shortened by 3 bases and J by 0 bases, with 10 bases between the two germline ends. Germline CDR1 and CDR2: DFQATT and SNEGSKA (reference sequence). This CDR3 region has 14 residues. The CDR3 DNA is TGCAGTGCTAGTCACGGCGGGAGCACAGATACGCAGTATTTT. Its protein product is CSASHGGSTDTQYF.

This clonotype has ten or more counts. The V gene is TRBV20-1, the J gene TRBJ1-1; maybe TRBD1 (5 bases). Germline CDR1 reads DFQATT; CDR2 reads SNEGSKA (reference sequence). With 3 bases removed from V and 0 bases from J, the gap between germline ends came to 20 bases. This CDR3 has 17 residues. CDR3 nucleotide sequence: TGCAGTGCTAGCCGGGGGTTGCGGACTCTCGTGAACACTGAAGCTTTCTTT. It translates to CSASRGLRTLVNTEAFF.

This clonotype is medium-sized. V and J are TRBV29-1 and TRBJ2-5; D might be TRBD1 (5 bases). The V gene's germline CDR1 is SQVTM and CDR2 ANQGSEA. The CDR3 is 14 amino acids. The V end lost 0 bases, the J end lost 1 base, and 9 bases lay between the germline ends. The CDR3 DNA reads as TGCAGCGTTGAAGAACAGGATGTCCAAGAGACCCAGTACTTC. It codes for CSVEEQDVQETQYF.

By its share, this clonotype is medium-sized. The CDR3 sequence is CASSYRDWRAFF. CDR3 nucleotide sequence: TGTGCCAGCAGTTACAGGGATTGGAGAGCTTTCTTT. V usage is TRBV6-6 and J usage is TRBJ1-1; D remains unclear. The CDR3 is 12 residues long. V dropped 2 bases and J dropped 10 bases, with 11 bases sitting between them. CDR1 is MNHNY and CDR2 is SVGAGI in the germline V gene (reference sequence).

This clonotype was counted ten times or more. The rearrangement links TRBV15 to TRBJ2-7; either TRBD1 or TRBD2 may supply D (5 bases each). V was pared by 2 bases and J by 3 bases, with 11 bases between. This CDR3 contains 14 residues. Germline V gene lookup returns CDR1 LNHNV and CDR2 YYDKDF (reference sequence). CDR3: CATSRSSGRYEQYF. CDR3 nucleotides: TGTGCCACCAGCAGATCCTCGGGGCGCTACGAGCAGTACTTC.

This clonotype was detected a few times. The chain employs TRBV12-3 or TRBV12-4 and TRBJ2-7; D is perhaps TRBD1 or TRBD2 (5 bases each). This CDR3 comprises 13 residues. V was cut by 7 bases and J by 5 bases, with 15 bases left in between. The CDR3 DNA sequence: TGTGCCAGCACCGGGGAAAGGGGAAACGAGCAGTACTTC. Its protein product is CASTGERGNEQYF.

Concerning this clonotype: The conserved phenylalanine or tryptophan normally closing the CDR3 is absent here, so this likely arose from a read error. J is TRBJ2-5 and V is TRBV20-1; D not certain. There are 12 residues in the CDR3. CDR1 and CDR2 (germline): DFQATT, SNEGSKA (reference sequence). Trimming removed 3 bases at V and 1 base at J, with 6 bases between. This CDR3 is CSASRGQETQYN. Here the CDR3 DNA reads TGCAGTGCTAGCCGAGGCCAAGAGACCCAGTACAAC.

The table lists this clonotype with many counts. The V gene is TRBV20-1, the J gene TRBJ2-1, with 11 bases fitting TRBD2. The CDR3 is made up of 15 amino acids. V shed 5 bases, J shed 4 bases, and the junction held 7 bases outside the gene matches. Germline V gene lookup returns CDR1 DFQATT and CDR2 SNEGSKA (reference sequence). CDR3 nucleotide sequence: TGCAGTGCTGCCTCTAGCGGGGGGCGTTACAATGAGCAGTTCTTC. Translating it yields CSAASSGGRYNEQFF.